Following are 15 T cell receptor beta chains from one sample sequenced in a study of blood T cells in healthy people across ages. Primers used in a second PCR of about 7 to 12 cycles were a sample-barcoded 5' primer and a J-beta primer mix. Via MiXCR, TCRdb re-called the 5' RACE reads, giving one row per CDR3 protein. The table records 1 million to 1.2 million distinct CDR3 sequences, around two fifths of them present only once. Source material: blood. All receptors come from a young man in good health.

The chain employs TRBV7-6 and TRBJ2-3; no reliable D call. Trimming stripped 5 bases from V and 6 bases from J, with 9 bases between. The germline V gene encodes CDR1 SGHVS and CDR2 FNYEAQ. The CDR3 runs 12 residues. CDR3 nucleotide sequence: TGTGCCAGCAGCGGTGTCGGTGATACGCAGTATTTT. It yields the protein CASSGVGDTQYF.

J is TRBJ2-1 and V is TRBV29-1; 12 bases map to TRBD2. The DNA end is more similar to TRBJ2-7, so the J call may be wrong. Germline V gives CDR1 SQVTM, CDR2 ANQGSEA. The CDR3 contains 13 residues. DNA for the CDR3: TGCAGCGTCACTAGCGGGGGGACCAATGAGCAGTACTTC. Protein product: CSVTSGGTNEQYF.

The gene calls are TRBV12-3 or TRBV12-4 and TRBJ1-2; D possibly corresponds to TRBD1 (5 bases). CDR3 length: 13 amino acids. Deletions cut 3 bases from V and 10 bases from J, with 15 bases between. CDR3: CASSLGMTDSYTF. The CDR3 nucleotides read TGTGCCAGCAGTTTGGGGATGACAGATTCCTACACCTTC.

This clonotype was seen a single time. The CDR3 reads CASSISWTGSYNEQFF. The CDR3 bases are TGTGCCAGCAGCATATCATGGACAGGCTCCTACAATGAGCAGTTCTTC. This chain connects TRBV7-2 to TRBJ2-1, with 7 bases that match TRBD1. This CDR3 spans 16 amino acids. The J segment lost 0 bases and the V segment lost 5 bases, leaving 7 bases of the junction unmatched. CDR1 is SGHTA and CDR2 is FQGNSA in the germline V gene.

The genes are TRBV6-5 and TRBJ2-2, with D perhaps TRBD2 (5 bases). The CDR3 consists of 15 residues. CDR1 and CDR2 from the germline V gene are MNHEY and SVGAGI. The V gene lost 6 bases and the J gene lost 5 bases, with 16 bases spanning the gap. The CDR3 region is CASRPFGVDTGELFF. Here the CDR3 DNA reads TGTGCCAGCAGGCCATTCGGGGTGGATACCGGGGAGCTGTTTTTT.

The chain links TRBV10-3 to TRBJ2-1; no reliable D call. CDR1 is ENHRY and CDR2 is SYGVKD in the germline V gene. The V end was cut by 2 bases, the J end by 8 bases, with 7 bases between. The CDR3 runs 12 residues. The CDR3 loop is CAISEGVHEQFF. CDR3 bases: TGTGCCATCAGTGAGGGGGTGCATGAGCAGTTCTTC.

This clonotype was picked up a small number of times. V usage is TRBV14 and J usage is TRBJ1-6, with D uncertain. The CDR3 spans 15 residues. V was trimmed by 4 bases and J by 0 bases, leaving 7 bases between them. The V gene's germline CDR1 is SGHDN and CDR2 FVKESK. CDR3 sequence: CASSPAGSYNSPLHF. In nucleotides, the CDR3 is TGTGCCAGCAGCCCAGCCGGCTCCTATAATTCACCCCTCCACTTT.

V and J are TRBV10-3 and TRBJ1-4; D may be TRBD1 (5 bases). The CDR3 is made up of 15 amino acids. Trimming took off 2 bases at V and 4 bases at J, with 11 bases between the two ends. Germline values: CDR1 ENHRY, CDR2 SYGVKD. The chain's CDR3 is CAISEVQDINEKLFF. DNA for the CDR3: TGTGCCATCAGTGAGGTACAGGACATTAATGAAAAACTGTTTTTT.

The rearrangement joins TRBV9 to TRBJ1-4; the D gene is possibly TRBD1 (6 bases). Trimming took 1 base from V and 2 from J, leaving 9 bases between them. The V gene's germline CDR1 is SGDLS and CDR2 YYNGEE. CDR3 size: 15 residues. CDR3 sequence: CASSVTQGTNEKLFF. For the CDR3, the DNA is TGTGCCAGCAGCGTAACCCAGGGGACTAATGAAAAACTGTTTTTT.

This clonotype was seen more than once but under ten times. The rearrangement links TRBV7-3 to TRBJ2-7, with 11 bases aligning to TRBD2. Per the germline V gene, CDR1 is SGHTA and CDR2 is FQGTGA. V lost 4 bases to trimming and J lost 3 bases; unmatched junction nucleotides: 8. The CDR3 has 16 residues. CDR3 sequence (DNA): TGTGCCAGCAGCTACCTAATTCTAGCGGGGGGCTACGAGCAGTACTTC. Translated: CASSYLILAGGYEQYF.

The chain uses TRBV20-1 and TRBJ2-5, with D possibly TRBD1 on 5 matching bases. The CDR3 totals 14 residues. Germline V gene sequence: CDR1 DFQATT, CDR2 SNEGSKA (reference sequence). The V end was cut by 6 bases, the J end by 5 bases, with 19 bases between. CDR3 protein: CSAVTDWALETQYF. The CDR3 DNA is TGCAGTGCGGTGACAGACTGGGCTTTGGAGACCCAGTACTTC.

The chain joins TRBV7-9 to TRBJ1-2; weak D call: TRBD1 (5 bases). In germline, CDR1 is SEHNR, CDR2 FQNEAQ (reference sequence). V was trimmed by 4 bases and J by 0 bases, leaving 21 bases between them. The CDR3 contains 18 residues. CDR3 bases: TGTGCCAGCAGCTCCCCCGAGGCCAGGGAGTATCCTAACTATGGCTACACCTTC. As protein: CASSSPEAREYPNYGYTF.

There are a few counts of this clonotype. The V gene is TRBV7-6, the J gene TRBJ2-7, with 7 bases aligning to TRBD1. Near its end, the DNA agrees better with TRBJ2-5, so the J call may be wrong. This CDR3 region has 17 residues. CDR1 and CDR2 from the germline V gene are SGHVS and FNYEAQ. The CDR3 loop is CASSLETGVRRQETQYF. CDR3 in DNA: TGTGCCAGCAGCCTAGAAACAGGGGTTCGGAGACAAGAGACCCAGTACTTC.

This clonotype was counted a few times. This rearrangement joins TRBV12-3 or TRBV12-4 to TRBJ2-3; TRBD2 agrees at 11 bases. J lost 3 bases, V lost 3 bases, and 17 bases had no gene match. The CDR3 runs to 20 residues. This CDR3 is CASSFHRRSGGAVMTDTQYF. In DNA form, the CDR3 reads TGTGCCAGCAGTTTTCATCGGCGTAGCGGGGGGGCCGTTATGACAGATACGCAGTATTTT.

Comment on this clonotype: Its ends do not fully match the called genes, so a read error is possible. The chain joins TRBV7-8 to TRBJ2-7, with no clear D. The CDR3 spans 13 residues. CDR1 is SGHVS, CDR2 FQNEAQ, per germline. DNA of the CDR3: TGTGCCAGCAGCTTACGATCTTCCTGCGAGCAGTACTTC. The encoded protein is CASSLRSSCEQYF.